A selection of T cell receptor beta chains follows, all from one sample in a study of T cells in Graves' hyperthyroidism and ophthalmopathy. TCRdb re-derived calls from the multiplex PCR reads in MiXCR, one entry per CDR3 protein. Of roughly 570,000 distinct CDR3 sequences listed, about 45% are singletons. Material for sequencing was peripheral blood or thyroid tissue (not recorded which). These receptors were taken from a woman under 30 with Graves' hyperthyroidism. Both conserved end residues are part of each CDR3. Each record gives: J gene, V gene, clone size, D gene, CDR3 protein, CDR3 DNA. The D gene is left open where the match is weak. The size entry is marked missing in some rows and otherwise reads once, few, many or a size class.

TRBJ2-6 | TRBV15 | NA | NA | CATRAGQDYGANVLTF | TGTGCCACCAGAGCAGGACAGGACTATGGGGCCAACGTCCTGACTTTC
TRBJ2-7 | TRBV20-1 | many | TRBD1 | CSAGLGTGGYEQYF | TGCAGTGCTGGTTTGGGGACAGGGGGTTACGAGCAGTACTTC
TRBJ2-5 | TRBV9 | NA | TRBD1 | CASSAYRGEGETQYF | TGTGCCAGCAGCGCGTACAGGGGGGAAGGGGAGACCCAGTACTTC
TRBJ1-1 | TRBV20-1 | NA | TRBD1 | CSARGQGVNTEAFF | TGCAGTGCTAGAGGACAGGGGGTGAACACTGAAGCTTTCTTT
TRBJ2-7 | TRBV7-6 | once | TRBD2 | CASSPLGRMASGSDEQYF | TGCGCCAGCAGCCCGCTCGGGAGGATGGCTAGCGGGAGTGACGAGCAGTACTTC
TRBJ2-5 | TRBV9 | few | NA | CASSVELGGWETQYF | TGTGCCAGCAGCGTAGAACTCGGGGGATGGGAGACCCAGTACTTC
TRBJ2-5 | TRBV6-5 | many | NA | CASRRYGGGGDQETQYF | TGTGCCAGCAGGAGATACGGCGGAGGGGGGGACCAAGAGACCCAGTACTTC
TRBJ1-5 | TRBV20-1 | NA | NA | CSAGGPWDEQPQHF | TGCAGTGCTGGGGGCCCGTGGGACGAGCAGCCCCAGCATTTT
TRBJ2-5 | TRBV5-1 | few | TRBD1 | CASSSPDRGRWETQYF | TGCGCCAGCAGCTCGCCTGACAGGGGGCGCTGGGAGACCCAGTACTTC
TRBJ2-7 | TRBV4-2 | NA | TRBD2 | CASSHLAGGTYEQYF | TGTGCCAGCAGCCATCTAGCGGGAGGAACCTACGAGCAGTACTTC
TRBJ2-5 | TRBV6-5 | many | TRBD2 | CASRGGQETQYF | TGTGCCAGCCGGGGGGGCCAGGAGACCCAGTACTTC
TRBJ1-6 | TRBV7-2 | many | NA | CASSLDRNNSPLHF | TGTGCCAGCAGCTTAGACCGAAATAATTCACCCCTCCACTTT
TRBJ2-7 | TRBV5-1 | NA | TRBD1 | CASSLGTGDQYF | TGCGCCAGCAGCTTGGGGACAGGGGATCAGTACTTC
TRBJ2-6 | TRBV29-1 | NA | NA | CSVEVGSSPGANVLTF | TGCAGCGTTGAAGTTGGGTCGAGTCCGGGGGCCAACGTCCTGACTTTC
TRBJ1-1 | TRBV7-9 | many | NA | CASSLDRDTEAFF | TGTGCCAGCAGCTTAGACAGGGACACTGAAGCTTTCTTT
TRBJ1-5 | TRBV10-2 | NA | NA | CASTGSRETQHF | TGCGCCAGCACTGGGAGTCGAGAGACCCAGCATTTT
TRBJ2-7 | TRBV20-1 | NA | TRBD2 | CRAIAQPGGKTYEQYF | TGCAGAGCTATCGCCCAACCGGGAGGGAAAACCTACGAGCAGTACTTC
TRBJ2-5 | TRBV24-1 | NA | TRBD2 | CATSDSGSVETQYF | TGTGCCACCAGTGACAGCGGGAGTGTGGAGACCCAGTACTTC
TRBJ1-2 | TRBV2 | many | NA | CASTGEAFYGYTF | TGTGCCAGCACAGGGGAGGCTTTTTATGGCTACACCTTC
TRBJ2-7 | TRBV20-1 | NA | TRBD2 | CSATRLAGDEQYF | TGCAGTGCTACCAGACTAGCGGGGGACGAGCAGTACTTC
TRBJ2-7 | TRBV6-1 | many | TRBD1 | CASRAGTGNEQYF | TGTGCCAGCAGAGCCGGGACAGGGAACGAGCAGTACTTC
TRBJ2-7 | TRBV29-1 | many | NA | CSVRVFSYEQYF | TGCAGCGTTAGGGTATTCTCCTACGAGCAGTACTTC
TRBJ2-2 | TRBV5-1 | many | NA | CASALGSTLSGELFF | TGCGCCAGCGCTCTCGGTAGTACGCTTTCCGGGGAGCTGTTTTTT
TRBJ2-2 | TRBV20-1 | many | TRBD2 | CSAGGGPSGGNTGELFF | TGCAGTGCTGGAGGAGGGCCTAGCGGGGGAAACACCGGGGAGCTGTTTTTT
TRBJ1-4 | TRBV29-1 | NA | NA | CSVGGAGPNEKLFF | TGCAGCGTTGGGGGGGCAGGTCCCAATGAAAAACTGTTTTTT
TRBJ1-1 | TRBV7-2 | many | NA | CASRRGDTEAFF | TGTGCCAGCAGGCGTGGGGACACTGAAGCTTTCTTT
TRBJ1-2 | TRBV25-1 | NA | NA | CALGWVSGYTF | TGTGCCTTAGGGTGGGTTTCGGGCTACACCTTC
TRBJ2-5 | TRBV10-2 | once | TRBD2 | CASSPLTSGAGETQYF | TGCGCCAGCAGTCCATTGACTAGCGGGGCTGGGGAGACCCAGTACTTC
TRBJ1-2 | TRBV24-1 | NA | TRBD1 | CATSDVGTGGRNTF | TGTGCCACCAGTGACGTTGGGACAGGGGGTAGGAACACCTTC
TRBJ2-5 | TRBV5-1 | NA | NA | CASSLVVSTQYF | TGCGCCAGCAGCTTGGTAGTTTCGACCCAGTACTTC